These T cell receptor beta chains were read from a single sample in a study of low-dose radiotherapy and immunotherapy resistance in tumors. TCRdb passed the reads through MiXCR, listing each CDR3 protein once. Of tens of thousands of distinct CDR3 sequences in the sample, roughly 20% are singletons; the top ten hold 9.5% to 15%. This sample comprised PBMCs, obtained after low-dose radiotherapy plus immunotherapy. Receptor source: a female donor with ovarian cancer. Each CDR3 is given with its conserved first and last residue. D genes are given only for firm matches. Expanded clones get a size class; other rows say once, few or many, or leave the size out.

j_call v_call d_call clone_size cdr3_aa cdr3_nt
TRBJ2-5 TRBV10-3 - many CAISESILRGTQYF TGTGCCATCAGTGAGTCGATCCTTAGGGGGACCCAGTACTTC
TRBJ1-2 TRBV13 TRBD1 - CASSPGQGADYGYTF TGTGCCAGCAGTCCGGGACAGGGGGCTGACTATGGCTACACCTTC
TRBJ1-4 TRBV5-1 TRBD1 many CASSLDGQGVEKLFF TGCGCCAGCAGCTTGGACGGACAGGGTGTTGAAAAACTGTTTTTT
TRBJ2-2 TRBV11-2 - many CASSLAPNTGELFF TGTGCCAGCAGCTTAGCCCCTAACACCGGGGAGCTGTTTTTT
TRBJ2-1 TRBV27 - once CATQSGGSYNEQFF TGTGCCACCCAATCAGGGGGGTCCTACAATGAGCAGTTCTTC
TRBJ1-3 TRBV18 - many CASSLTSSGHRSGNTIYF TGTGCCAGCTCTCTGACATCTTCGGGACACCGCTCTGGAAACACCATATATTTT
TRBJ1-1 TRBV6-2/TRBV6-3 - many CASSDRDFTNTEAFF TGTGCCAGCAGTGACCGGGACTTTACGAACACTGAAGCTTTCTTT
TRBJ2-1 TRBV20-1 - - CSAREPPKSLMSSVNEQFF TGCAGTGCCAGAGAACCACCCAAAAGTCTTATGAGCTCCGTCAATGAGCAGTTCTTC
TRBJ2-7 TRBV10-3 TRBD2 many CAIGRGGEQYF TGTGCCATCGGGCGGGGGGGCGAGCAGTACTTC
TRBJ2-7 TRBV29-1 TRBD1 many CSVTRDSRSYEQYF TGCAGCGTGACCCGGGACAGCCGCTCCTACGAGCAGTACTTC
TRBJ2-7 TRBV6-6 TRBD1 - CASSARTGSNEQYF TGTGCCAGCAGTGCACGGACAGGTAGTAACGAGCAGTACTTC
TRBJ1-2 TRBV20-1 - many CSGESTNYGYTF TGCAGTGGGGAGAGCACTAACTATGGCTACACCTTC
TRBJ1-1 TRBV5-1 - - CASSSQGWPGTEAFF TGCGCCAGCAGCTCCCAGGGCTGGCCCGGCACTGAAGCTTTCTTT
TRBJ2-7 TRBV25-1 - few CASSEIYEQYF TGTGCCAGCAGTGAAATCTACGAGCAGTACTTC
TRBJ2-7 TRBV30 - many CAWTRDTAYEQYF TGTGCCTGGACGAGGGACACGGCCTACGAGCAGTACTTC
TRBJ2-1 TRBV3-1 - many CASSQVIGLTYNEQFF TGTGCCAGCAGCCAAGTTATTGGACTGACCTACAATGAGCAGTTCTTC
TRBJ2-3 TRBV20-1 - - CSADQGAGADTQYF TGCAGTGCGGATCAGGGGGCGGGGGCAGATACGCAGTATTTT
TRBJ2-7 TRBV12-3/TRBV12-4 TRBD2 many CASSPGVGLAEYEQYF TGTGCCAGCAGTCCAGGGGTGGGACTAGCGGAATACGAGCAGTACTTC
TRBJ1-2 TRBV6-2/TRBV6-3 - - CASSYARTDGYTF TGTGCCAGCAGTTACGCCCGCACCGATGGCTACACCTTC
TRBJ2-7 TRBV25-1 TRBD1 few CASRAPGTGGF TGTGCCAGCAGGGCTCCCGGGACAGGGGGCTTC